This entry is about one TCR beta chain. Its antigen is currently unknown. Use of 60 Vbeta and 13 Jbeta primers characterized the PCR. Sequencing was performed with immunoSEQ multiplex PCR; in TCRdb, only in-frame clones are kept and a portion is missing. This table has around 190,000 clones, 70% to 80% appearing once. These data belong to a study of cytomegalovirus exposure and HLA in healthy donors. CDR1 is SGHRS, CDR2 YFSETQ, per germline. Trimming pared 4 bases from V and 0 bases from J, leaving 10 bases between. The CDR3 covers 14 residues. Study-wide points: A list of 150 to 200 TCR beta chains associated with cytomegalovirus was given.

The sequenced material came from PBMCs. The TCR comes from a young woman in good health and CMV-seronegative. V usage is TRBV5-1 and J usage is TRBJ1-2; possible D gene TRBD1, 5 bases. In nucleotides, the CDR3 is TGCGCCAGCAGCCCTCGGGGGTCTAACTATGGCTACACCTTC. Protein: CASSPRGSNYGYTF. The full variable domain, in which reference TRBV5-1 and TRBJ1-2 provide the parts outside the CDR3, is KAGVTQTPRYLIKTRGQQVTLSCSPISGHRSVSWYQQTPGQGLQFLFEYFSETQRNKGNFPGRFSGRQFSNSRSEMNVSTLELGDSALYLCASSPRGSNYGYTFGSGTRLTVV.